This T cell receptor beta chain is from a study of a mutant IDH1 vaccine in newly diagnosed glioma. Germline assignment: CDR1 SEHNR and CDR2 FQNEAQ (reference sequence). The CDR3 is 15 amino acids. V lost 6 bases and J lost 4; bases outside the gene matches: 9. The time point here: baseline, week 1 (first vaccination visit). Treatment indicated: pre-vaccination baseline after standard-of-care therapy. The assay was immunoSEQ multiplex PCR, and TCRdb's table has in-frame clones only and misses some. Of about 34,000 clones in the sample, 60% to 85% were seen once. Sequences were derived from peripheral blood mononuclear cells (PBMCs), sampled from a glioma patient treated with radiotherapy, temozolomide or both. The source is a man between 50 and 59 years old with glioma. Some clones in this sample may be carry-over from other donors' samples. This sequence joins TRBV7-9 and TRBJ2-3, with 8 bases that match TRBD2. This CDR3 reads CASRPGRAGSDTQYF. CDR3 nucleotides: TGTGCCAGCAGGCCCGGGAGGGCGGGGTCAGATACGCAGTATTTT.